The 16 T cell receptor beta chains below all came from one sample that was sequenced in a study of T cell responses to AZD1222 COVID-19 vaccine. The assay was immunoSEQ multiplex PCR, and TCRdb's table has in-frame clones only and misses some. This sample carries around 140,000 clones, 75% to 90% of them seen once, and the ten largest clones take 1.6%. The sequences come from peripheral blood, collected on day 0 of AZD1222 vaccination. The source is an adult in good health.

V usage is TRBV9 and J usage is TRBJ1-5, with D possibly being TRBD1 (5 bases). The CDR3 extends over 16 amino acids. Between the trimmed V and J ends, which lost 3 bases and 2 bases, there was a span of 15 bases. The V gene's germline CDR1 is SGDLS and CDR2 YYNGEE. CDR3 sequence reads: CASSGEGVRGNQPQHF. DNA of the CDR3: TGTGCCAGCAGCGGGGAAGGGGTGCGTGGCAATCAGCCCCAGCATTTT.

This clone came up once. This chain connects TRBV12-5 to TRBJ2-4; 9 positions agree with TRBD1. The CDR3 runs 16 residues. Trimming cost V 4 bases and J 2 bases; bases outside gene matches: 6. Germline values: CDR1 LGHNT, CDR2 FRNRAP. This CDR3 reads CASGSGQGGTKNIQYF. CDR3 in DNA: TGTGCTAGTGGTTCGGGACAGGGAGGAACCAAAAACATTCAGTACTTC.

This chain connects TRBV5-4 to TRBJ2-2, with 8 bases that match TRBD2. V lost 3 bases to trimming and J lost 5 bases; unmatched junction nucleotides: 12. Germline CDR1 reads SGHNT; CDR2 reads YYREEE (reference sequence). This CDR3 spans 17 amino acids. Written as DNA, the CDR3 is TGTGCCAGCAGCTCCCCGGGGGGGCGCTCTCTTACCGGGGAGCTGTTTTTT. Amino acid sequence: CASSSPGGRSLTGELFF.

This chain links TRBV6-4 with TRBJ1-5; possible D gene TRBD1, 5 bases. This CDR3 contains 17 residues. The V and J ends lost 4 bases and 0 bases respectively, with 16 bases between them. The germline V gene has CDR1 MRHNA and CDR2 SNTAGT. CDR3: CASSAVTDVYSNQPQHF. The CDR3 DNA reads TGTGCCAGCAGTGCGGTGACAGACGTATATAGCAATCAGCCCCAGCATTTT.

CDR3 coding DNA: TGTGCCAGTAGTATGAGGTGGGTAGGACAGGGTTGGGGCAATCAGCCCCAGCATTTT. Its protein is CASSMRWVGQGWGNQPQHF. V usage is TRBV19 and J usage is TRBJ1-5; 8 bases are shared with TRBD1. The CDR3 has 19 amino acids. Germline CDR1 LNHDA, CDR2 SQIVND (reference sequence). Germline trimming cut 3 bases from V and 2 bases from J; bases unmatched to any gene: 15.

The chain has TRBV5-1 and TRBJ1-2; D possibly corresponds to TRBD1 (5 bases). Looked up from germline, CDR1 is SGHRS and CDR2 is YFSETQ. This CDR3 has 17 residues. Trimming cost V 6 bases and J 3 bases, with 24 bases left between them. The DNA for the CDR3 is TGCGCCAGCACCATTATCCCAAGCTTGACGACAGACTATGGCTACACCTTC. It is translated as CASTIIPSLTTDYGYTF.

CDR3 DNA: TGCGCCAGCAGCTCGACAGTGGGGTACTACGAGCAGTACTTC. This codes for CASSSTVGYYEQYF. This chain links TRBV5-1 with TRBJ2-7, with D possibly being TRBD1 (5 bases). Germline CDR1 SGHRS, CDR2 YFSETQ. The CDR3 sequence is 14 residues long. The germline V and J ends were trimmed by 3 bases and 3 bases, with 13 bases remaining between them.

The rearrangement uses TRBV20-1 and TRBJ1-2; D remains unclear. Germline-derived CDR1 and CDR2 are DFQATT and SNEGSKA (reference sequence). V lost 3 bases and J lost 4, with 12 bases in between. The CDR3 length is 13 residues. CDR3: CSASAAPFYGYTF. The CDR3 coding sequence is TGCAGTGCTAGTGCGGCGCCGTTCTATGGCTACACCTTC.

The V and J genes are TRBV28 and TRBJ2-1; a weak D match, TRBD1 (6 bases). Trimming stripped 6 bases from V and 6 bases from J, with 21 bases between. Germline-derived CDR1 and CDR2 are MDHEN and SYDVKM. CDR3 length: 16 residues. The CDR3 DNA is TGTGCCAGCAGCCCCCGGGACACCGGTTGGTCCAATGAGCAGTTCTTC. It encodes CASSPRDTGWSNEQFF.

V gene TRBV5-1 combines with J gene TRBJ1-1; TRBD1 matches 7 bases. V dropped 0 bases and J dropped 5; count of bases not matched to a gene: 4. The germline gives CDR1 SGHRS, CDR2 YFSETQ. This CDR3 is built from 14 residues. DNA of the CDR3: TGCGCCAGCAGCTTGGGGAGGGGGCAAACTGAAGCTTTCTTT. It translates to CASSLGRGQTEAFF. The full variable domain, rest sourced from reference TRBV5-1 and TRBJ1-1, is KAGVTQTPRYLIKTRGQQVTLSCSPISGHRSVSWYQQTPGQGLQFLFEYFSETQRNKGNFPGRFSGRQFSNSRSEMNVSTLELGDSALYLCASSLGRGQTEAFFGQGTRLTVV.

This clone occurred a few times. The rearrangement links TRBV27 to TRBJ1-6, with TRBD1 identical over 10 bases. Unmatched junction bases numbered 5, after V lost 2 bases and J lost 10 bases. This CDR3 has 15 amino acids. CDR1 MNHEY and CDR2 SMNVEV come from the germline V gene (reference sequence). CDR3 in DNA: TGTGCCAGCAGTTTAAGCGGGACAGGGGTCTCACCCCTCCACTTT. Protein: CASSLSGTGVSPLHF.

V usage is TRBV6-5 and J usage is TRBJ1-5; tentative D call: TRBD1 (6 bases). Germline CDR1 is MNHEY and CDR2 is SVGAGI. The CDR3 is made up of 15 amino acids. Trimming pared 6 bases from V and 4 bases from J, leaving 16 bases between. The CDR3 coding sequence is TGTGCCAGCAGCCACGGATCCAGGGGAAATCAGCCCCAGCATTTT. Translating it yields CASSHGSRGNQPQHF.

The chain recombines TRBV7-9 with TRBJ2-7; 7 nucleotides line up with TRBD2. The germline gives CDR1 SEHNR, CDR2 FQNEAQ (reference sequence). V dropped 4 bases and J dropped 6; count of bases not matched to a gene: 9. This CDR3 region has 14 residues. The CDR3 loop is CASSSREGSVEQYF. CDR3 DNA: TGTGCCAGCAGCTCCAGGGAGGGTAGCGTCGAGCAGTACTTC.

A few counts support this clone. DNA for the CDR3: TGTGCCTGGGGGACCCCCCTGGGCTACGAGCAGTACTTC. This encodes CAWGTPLGYEQYF. The rearrangement links TRBV30 to TRBJ2-7; D could derive from TRBD1 or TRBD2 (5 bases each). This CDR3 comprises 13 residues. Germline V gene data show CDR1 as GTSNPN and CDR2 as SVGIG (reference sequence). V was shortened by 5 bases and J by 3 bases, with 14 bases between the two germline ends.

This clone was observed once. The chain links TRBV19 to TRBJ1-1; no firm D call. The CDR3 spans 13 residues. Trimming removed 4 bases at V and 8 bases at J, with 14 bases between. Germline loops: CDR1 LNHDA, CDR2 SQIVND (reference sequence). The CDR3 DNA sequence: TGTGCCAGTAGTAGAGAGGGCCAAGGGGAAGCTTTCTTT. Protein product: CASSREGQGEAFF.

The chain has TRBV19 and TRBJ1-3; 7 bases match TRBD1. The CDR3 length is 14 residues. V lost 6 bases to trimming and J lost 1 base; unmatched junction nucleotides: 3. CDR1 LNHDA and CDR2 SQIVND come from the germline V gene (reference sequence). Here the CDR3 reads CASSLTGSGNTIYF. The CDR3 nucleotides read TGTGCCAGTAGCCTGACAGGGTCTGGAAACACCATATATTTT.